This TCR beta chain derives from a study of early T cells in non-severe SARS-CoV-2 infection. Across the study: Unpaired chains resulted from sequencing bulk RNA of unsorted whole blood. Whole-study results and caveats: Private and CD4 specificities were missed by VDJdb matching, which favored anti-spike CD8 responses.

The table lists this clonotype with a few counts. No antigen is known for it. Unique molecular identifiers (one per individual cDNA molecule) were attached. Each CDR3 protein is one row after TCRdb ran MiXCR on the 5' RACE reads. The sample holds 30,000 to 45,000 distinct CDR3 sequences; 3.5% to 4% are singletons and the top ten take about 9%. Sequenced: whole blood. The receptor's source is an adult who was a healthcare worker with PCR-confirmed SARS-CoV-2 infection or an uninfected control (not recorded which).

In DNA form, the CDR3 reads TGTGCCAGCAGCCCTAGAACTGGCTACGAGCAGTACGTC. Its protein product is CASSPRTGYEQYV. The genes are TRBV6-5 and TRBJ2-7; no clear D. Trimming stripped 6 bases from V and 3 bases from J, with 12 bases between. Germline CDR1 reads MNHEY; CDR2 reads SVGAGI. CDR3 length equals 13 residues.